This T cell receptor (beta chain) was sequenced for a study of shared clonotypes between healthy human individuals. Study context: For every donor, three CD4 naive, three CD4 memory, two CD8 naive and one CD8 memory plates were used.

Execution of the assay was at deep level. It was across several immunoSEQ plates that each subset's genomic DNA was evenly split. Generated by immunoSEQ multiplex PCR, the TCRdb table keeps only in-frame clones and is missing some. The sample contains more than 1.2 million clones, roughly 98.5% of which appear only once. Negatively enriched CD4+ T cells were divided by CD45RA into naive and memory. V was clipped by 4 bases and J by 7 bases, with 19 bases between them. The CDR3 length is 16 residues. Per the germline V gene, CDR1 is ENHRY and CDR2 is SYGVKD. This clonotype was sampled from a man aged 25-45 years in good health. Specimen: naive CD4+ T cells sorted from blood. Regarding subset: CD45RA+ positively selected. This chain links TRBV10-3 with TRBJ2-2; the D call may be TRBD1 or TRBD2 (7 bases each). The CDR3 here is CAISARPGGAGGELFF. For the CDR3, the DNA is TGTGCCATCAGTGCACGGCCAGGGGGGGCCGGCGGGGAGCTGTTTTTT.